A single sample gave rise to the 32 T cell receptor beta chains below, sequenced in a study of cytomegalovirus exposure and HLA in healthy donors. 13 Jbeta primers and 60 Vbeta primers were used for the PCR. Generated by immunoSEQ multiplex PCR, the TCRdb table keeps only in-frame clones and is missing some. Of some 90,000 clones detected, just over 75% appear once; the ten largest clones hold roughly 0.63%. What was sequenced was PBMCs. These receptors were obtained from a man aged 30 to 45 in good health and CMV-seronegative.

J is TRBJ1-2 and V is TRBV19; no clear D. Trimming shortened V by 3 bases and J by 6 bases, and 14 bases separated the two germline ends. Germline CDR1 is LNHDA and CDR2 is SQIVND (reference sequence). The CDR3 loop spans 14 amino acids. The CDR3 sequence is CASSIGLGVHGYTF. The CDR3 region has the DNA TGTGCCAGTAGTATTGGCCTCGGGGTTCATGGCTACACCTTC. Complete variable domain (other parts from reference TRBV19 and TRBJ1-2): DGGITQSPKYLFRKEGQNVTLSCEQNLNHDAMYWYRQDPGQGLRLIYYSQIVNDFQKGDIAEGYSVSREKKESFPLTVTSAQKNPTAFYLCASSIGLGVHGYTFGSGTRLTVV.

This clone was picked up a small number of times. V and J are TRBV4-3 and TRBJ2-7; 9 nucleotides line up with TRBD2. CDR3 size: 15 residues. Germline trimming cut 6 bases from V and 2 bases from J; bases unmatched to any gene: 8. Germline V gene data show CDR1 as LGHNA and CDR2 as YSLEER. CDR3 sequence (DNA): TGCGCCAGCAGTCCGGGGGCGGGGGGGACCTACGAGCAGTACTTC. Translating gives CASSPGAGGTYEQYF.

This chain uses TRBV7-6 with TRBJ1-3; D is possibly TRBD1 (6 bases). The CDR3 contains 18 residues. Germline-derived CDR1 and CDR2 are SGHVS and FNYEAQ. V lost 5 bases and J lost 7, with 27 bases in between. As DNA, the CDR3 is TGTGCCAGCAGCCCGACCGGCGGGGGGCCGGGACACAGGAACACCATATATTTT. Translation: CASSPTGGGPGHRNTIYF.

This chain joins TRBV7-9 and TRBJ2-2; D remains unclear. With 5 bases removed from V and 5 bases from J, the gap between germline ends came to 6 bases. Germline CDR1 SEHNR, CDR2 FQNEAQ (reference sequence). The CDR3 totals 12 residues. In nucleotides, the CDR3 is TGTGCCAGCAGCCTCTCGACCGGGGAGCTGTTTTTT. This sequence encodes CASSLSTGELFF. Filled out from reference TRBV7-9 and TRBJ2-2, the complete variable domain reads DTGVSQNPRHKITKRGQNVTFRCDPISEHNRLYWYRQTLGQGPEFLTYFQNEAQLEKSRLLSDRFSAERPKGSFSTLEIQRTEQGDSAMYLCASSLSTGELFFGEGSRLTVL.

The V gene is TRBV19, the J gene TRBJ1-2; 8 nucleotides line up with TRBD1. CDR1 and CDR2 from the germline V gene are LNHDA and SQIVND (reference sequence). The CDR3 extends over 14 amino acids. J gave up 4 bases and V 4 bases, and 5 bases lay outside the gene matches. The CDR3 loop reads CASSTDRGGYGYTF. In DNA form, the CDR3 reads TGTGCCAGTAGTACAGACAGGGGCGGCTATGGCTACACCTTC.

The V gene is TRBV6-5, the J gene TRBJ1-1; 12 bases map to TRBD1. V was clipped by 5 bases and J by 4 bases; unmatched bases: 5. This CDR3 spans 15 amino acids. CDR1 MNHEY and CDR2 SVGAGI come from the germline V gene. CDR3 coding DNA: TGTGCCAGCAGTCCGGGGACAGGGGGCTTCACTGAAGCTTTCTTT. Translation: CASSPGTGGFTEAFF.

V usage is TRBV13 and J usage is TRBJ1-5, with D unresolved. Trimming removed 2 bases at V and 2 bases at J, with 4 bases between. The CDR3 sequence is 13 residues long. CDR1 is PRHDT and CDR2 is FYEKMQ in the germline V gene (reference sequence). In DNA form, the CDR3 reads TGTGCCAGCAGCTTATCTCGCAATCAGCCCCAGCATTTT. Residues: CASSLSRNQPQHF.

V and J are TRBV4-1 and TRBJ2-3; 9 nucleotides match TRBD2. Trimming took 3 bases from V and 1 from J; bases not matched to a gene: 8. Germline V gives CDR1 MGHRA, CDR2 YSYEKL. The CDR3 is made up of 17 amino acids. CDR3 DNA: TGCGCCAGCAGCCAGTTTGTTGCGGGAGGGCGCACAGATACGCAGTATTTT. Translated, it gives CASSQFVAGGRTDTQYF.

This clone turned up a few times. V usage is TRBV5-1 and J usage is TRBJ1-2; D gene ambiguous. CDR1 is SGHRS, CDR2 YFSETQ, per germline. Trimming stripped 0 bases from V and 2 bases from J, with 5 bases between. The CDR3 runs 13 residues. In DNA, the CDR3 is TGCGCCAGCAGCTTGGCCGGGAACTATGGCTACACCTTC. Its protein is CASSLAGNYGYTF.

V and J are TRBV5-5 and TRBJ1-2, with 11 bases lining up with TRBD1. The V and J ends lost 4 bases and 8 bases, in that order; junction bases with no gene match: 4. CDR1 SGHKS and CDR2 YYEKEE come from the germline V gene (reference sequence). The CDR3 covers 13 residues. The CDR3 nucleotides read TGTGCCAGCAGCCTCGGACAGGGGGCCGGCTACACCTTC. Its translation: CASSLGQGAGYTF.

The CDR3 DNA reads TGTGCCAGCAGCAAAGAAAAGCGGGATGAGCAGTACGTC. Translating it yields CASSKEKRDEQYV. The chain recombines TRBV21-1 with TRBJ2-7; no check of the table's D call, TRBD2, against the DNA was made. TRBV21-1 is classified as a pseudogene. CDR3 length: 13 residues.

DNA for the CDR3: TGTGCCACCCGGACTAGCGGCTCCTACAATGAGCAGTTCTTC. As protein: CATRTSGSYNEQFF. The chain couples TRBV10-3 to TRBJ2-1; TRBD2 agrees at 10 bases. The germline V gene has CDR1 ENHRY and CDR2 SYGVKD. The length of the CDR3 is 14 residues. J lost 0 bases, V lost 10 bases, and 3 bases had no gene match.

CDR3 protein: CASSFPGNPGAFF. Here the CDR3 DNA reads TGCGCCAGCAGCTTCCCGGGGAATCCGGGGGCTTTCTTT. The chain uses TRBV5-1 and TRBJ1-1; D gene uncertain. In germline, CDR1 is SGHRS, CDR2 YFSETQ. Trimming removed 2 bases from V and 11 bases from J, with 16 bases in between. This CDR3 region has 13 residues.

The rearrangement joins TRBV2 to TRBJ2-1; 9 bases agree with TRBD1. Unmatched junction bases numbered 8, after V lost 9 bases and J lost 5 bases. This CDR3 is 14 amino acids long. The germline V gene encodes CDR1 SNHLY and CDR2 FYNNEI. DNA of the CDR3: TGTGCCAGAACTAAGACAGGGGGAAACAATGAGCAGTTCTTC. Its translation: CARTKTGGNNEQFF.

This rearrangement joins TRBV6-5 to TRBJ1-5; D is unclear. Germline loops: CDR1 MNHEY, CDR2 SVGAGI. The CDR3 length is 14 residues. The ends were cut back, 6 bases at V and 2 bases at J, with 11 bases in the middle. The CDR3 sequence is CASRRTGRNQPQHF. The CDR3 bases are TGTGCCAGCAGACGGACTGGACGCAATCAGCCCCAGCATTTT.

The V call is TRBV11-1, the J call TRBJ2-3; TRBD2 is a possible D gene (7 bases). V lost 6 bases to trimming and J lost 2 bases, with 21 bases between them. The germline CDR1 and CDR2 sequences are SGHAT and FQDESV (reference sequence). The CDR3 totals 17 residues. In nucleotides, the CDR3 is TGTGCCAGCAGTACTTACCAACGGGGGGCAAACACAGATACGCAGTATTTT. Its translation: CASSTYQRGANTDTQYF.

In its sample, this clone was seen many times. J is TRBJ1-5 and V is TRBV28, with TRBD1 identical over 11 bases. This CDR3 spans 19 amino acids. Losses at the gene ends were 5 bases for V and 1 base for J; bases not matched to a gene: 13. Germline V gives CDR1 MDHEN, CDR2 SYDVKM. DNA for the CDR3: TGTGCCAGCAGTCCCCTGGACAGGGGGCGAGTTAGGAGCAATCAGCCCCAGCATTTT. Its translation: CASSPLDRGRVRSNQPQHF.

The genes are TRBV6-6 and TRBJ1-3; D is uncertain. Germline CDR1 and CDR2: MNHNY and SVGAGI (reference sequence). V lost 8 bases, J lost 0 bases, and 8 bases lay in between. This CDR3 comprises 13 residues. In nucleotides, the CDR3 is TGTGCCAGCGTGGTCAGCTCTGGAAACACCATATATTTT. Its protein product is CASVVSSGNTIYF.

The chain carries TRBV19 and TRBJ2-7, with TRBD1 matching over 7 bases. The germline V gene encodes CDR1 LNHDA and CDR2 SQIVND (reference sequence). V dropped 7 bases and J dropped 2; count of bases not matched to a gene: 5. The CDR3 has 13 residues. In nucleotides, the CDR3 is TGTGCCAGTACAGGGGACAGAGCCTACGAGCAGTACGTC. Amino acid sequence: CASTGDRAYEQYV.

A few counts support this clone. The chain carries TRBV5-6 and TRBJ2-1; weak D call: TRBD1 (6 bases). The CDR3 is 13 amino acids. Germline V gene sequence: CDR1 SGHDT, CDR2 YYEEEE. Trimming took off 2 bases at V and 15 bases at J, with 18 bases between the two ends. The CDR3, as DNA: TGTGCCAGCAGCTTTACCACAGGGAGCATCTGGTTCTTC. This encodes CASSFTTGSIWFF.

The J gene is TRBJ2-5, the V gene TRBV6-1; 10 bases line up with TRBD1. The CDR3 runs to 13 residues. CDR1 MNHNS and CDR2 SASEGT come from the germline V gene. The J segment lost 2 bases and the V segment lost 6 bases, leaving 0 bases of the junction unmatched. The CDR3 DNA reads TGTGCCAGCAGGGACAGGGGGCAAGAGACCCAGTACTTC. Translation gives CASRDRGQETQYF.

Notes on this clone: This may be a read error, as it is one base from a much larger clone. This chain joins TRBV6-6 and TRBJ1-5; D perhaps matches TRBD1 (6 bases). This CDR3 is built from 14 residues. CDR1 and CDR2 (germline): MNHNY, SVGAGI (reference sequence). The CDR3 loop reads CASSGGQSTQPQHF. As DNA, the CDR3 is TGTGCCAGCAGCGGAGGACAGAGCACTCAGCCCCAGCATTTT.

This clone was recorded only once. The chain combines TRBV9 with TRBJ1-5; D is possibly TRBD1 (5 bases). The V end was cut by 8 bases, the J end by 2 bases, with 14 bases between. CDR3 length: 14 amino acids. From germline, CDR1 is SGDLS and CDR2 YYNGEE. Here the CDR3 reads CASSQGWGNQPQHF. DNA of the CDR3: TGTGCCAGTTCTCAGGGATGGGGCAATCAGCCCCAGCATTTT.

The rearrangement uses TRBV27 and TRBJ1-2; possible D gene TRBD1, 5 bases. Germline V lookup: CDR1 MNHEY, CDR2 SMNVEV (reference sequence). CDR3 size: 13 residues. Trimming took off 6 bases at V and 1 base at J, with 9 bases between the two ends. CDR3 in DNA: TGTGCCAGCAGGAAGGGGTTTAACTATGGCTACACCTTC. It specifies CASRKGFNYGYTF.

The V call is TRBV7-9, the J call TRBJ1-5; D may be TRBD1 (6 bases). Trimming shortened V by 5 bases and J by 5 bases, and 13 bases separated the two germline ends. This CDR3 has 14 residues. The germline gives CDR1 SEHNR, CDR2 FQNEAQ (reference sequence). In DNA form, the CDR3 reads TGTGCCAGCAGCCTTGACAAGGGGGATCAGCCCCAGCATTTT. The encoded protein is CASSLDKGDQPQHF.

V and J are TRBV7-9 and TRBJ2-1; 12 positions agree with TRBD1. V dropped 4 bases and J dropped 9; count of bases not matched to a gene: 13. This CDR3 has 17 amino acids. The germline CDR1 and CDR2 sequences are SEHNR and FQNEAQ (reference sequence). The CDR3 region is CASSSPPGTGGSGEQFF. The CDR3 bases are TGTGCCAGCAGCTCCCCCCCCGGGACAGGGGGCTCAGGTGAGCAGTTCTTC.

The V gene is TRBV5-1, the J gene TRBJ2-5; no reliable D call. Germline V gives CDR1 SGHRS, CDR2 YFSETQ. The CDR3 runs 15 residues. Trimming stripped 7 bases from V and 1 base from J, with 17 bases between. CDR3 amino acids: CASAITPGSQETQYF. Here the CDR3 DNA reads TGCGCCAGCGCCATTACCCCCGGTAGCCAAGAGACCCAGTACTTC.

The chain combines TRBV6-1 with TRBJ1-1, with D unresolved. Deletions cut 7 bases from V and 0 bases from J, with 9 bases between. The CDR3 is 13 residues long. CDR1 MNHNS and CDR2 SASEGT come from the germline V gene. CDR3 sequence: CASKEVLNTEAFF. The CDR3 region has the DNA TGTGCCAGCAAAGAGGTTTTGAACACTGAAGCTTTCTTT.

The CDR3 bases are TGTGCCAGCAGCCCAAGGTCAGGGGGCGGAAACACCATATATTTT. It codes for CASSPRSGGGNTIYF. The rearrangement uses TRBV7-9 and TRBJ1-3; 8 nucleotides agree with TRBD1. The germline V gene has CDR1 SEHNR and CDR2 FQNEAQ (reference sequence). After removal of 5 bases from V and 4 bases from J, the junction contained 7 bases not matched to a gene. The CDR3 runs to 15 residues.

This clone came up once. V usage is TRBV5-1 and J usage is TRBJ1-5, with D possibly TRBD1 on 5 matching bases. The CDR3 covers 14 residues. V lost 0 bases to trimming and J lost 7 bases, with 11 bases between them. The V gene's germline CDR1 is SGHRS and CDR2 YFSETQ. CDR3 DNA sequence: TGCGCCAGCAGCTTGGGGGGCTCTAACCAGCCCCAGCATTTT. It yields the protein CASSLGGSNQPQHF.

The chain combines TRBV7-9 with TRBJ1-4; D unclear. The CDR3 runs 14 residues. CDR1 and CDR2 (germline): SEHNR, FQNEAQ (reference sequence). The germline V and J ends were trimmed by 5 bases and 3 bases, with 10 bases remaining between them. CDR3 region: CASSPRGSNEKLFF. The CDR3, as DNA: TGTGCCAGCAGCCCACGGGGATCTAATGAAAAACTGTTTTTT.

This clone was seen only once. This sequence joins TRBV7-3 and TRBJ2-6; no clear D gene. In germline, CDR1 is SGHTA, CDR2 FQGTGA. Trimming pared 2 bases from V and 4 bases from J, leaving 18 bases between. The CDR3 spans 18 residues. The CDR3 DNA reads TGTGCCAGCAGCTTACGCGGATATTCTCTGGCAGGGGCCAACGTCCTGACTTTC. This gives the protein CASSLRGYSLAGANVLTF.